This entry lists 25 T cell receptor beta chains sequenced from one sample in a study of neurological immune-mediated disorders. TCRdb reprocessed the 5' RACE reads via MiXCR and lists one record per CDR3 protein. The sample holds 25,000 to 30,000 distinct CDR3 sequences, around an eighth seen once. The material sequenced was PBMCs. The receptors originated from a woman in her sixties in good health.

This clonotype was picked up many times. J is TRBJ2-1 and V is TRBV12-3 or TRBV12-4; D is undetermined. The CDR3 sequence is 14 residues long. V lost 1 base and J lost 3, with 7 bases in between. The CDR3 protein is CASSLGDFYNEQFF. The CDR3 nucleotides are TGTGCCAGCAGTTTAGGAGACTTCTACAATGAGCAGTTCTTC.

In this sample, this clonotype turned up many times. The V gene is TRBV21-1, the J gene TRBJ2-2; the table's D call, TRBD1, has no DNA check behind it. TRBV21-1 is a pseudogene. The CDR3 covers 22 residues. For the CDR3, the DNA is TGTGCCAGCAGCAAAGCGCTTTTGAGACAGACTACGACCGTAGGGAACACCGGGGAGCTGTTTTTT. Translation gives CASSKALLRQTTTVGNTGELFF.

This clonotype was detected many times. The gene calls are TRBV9 and TRBJ1-1; the D gene is possibly TRBD1 (5 bases). The CDR3 is 14 amino acids. Between the trimmed V and J ends, which lost 3 bases and 1 base, there was a span of 10 bases. Germline CDR1 is SGDLS and CDR2 is YYNGEE. CDR3 loop: CASSAGRPNTEAFF. The DNA for the CDR3 is TGTGCCAGCAGCGCGGGACGGCCGAACACTGAAGCTTTCTTT.

This clonotype was seen many times. The chain couples TRBV5-8 to TRBJ2-3; D perhaps matches TRBD2 (6 bases). The germline V and J ends were trimmed by 7 bases and 0 bases, with 18 bases remaining between them. The CDR3 has 16 residues. Germline lookup yields CDR1 SGHTS and CDR2 YDEGEE. The CDR3 loop reads CASPGGVRGSTDTQYF. The CDR3 coding sequence is TGTGCCAGCCCAGGCGGGGTCCGTGGGAGCACAGATACGCAGTATTTT.

As for this clonotype: One junction end disagrees with the germline gene, perhaps due to a read error. The V gene is TRBV20-1, the J gene TRBJ2-2, with TRBD1 matching 10 bases. Looked up from germline, CDR1 is DFQATT and CDR2 is SNEGSKA (reference sequence). This CDR3 region has 13 residues. The CDR3 here is CSARGQGEIGELF. DNA for the CDR3: TGCAGTGCCCGTGGACAGGGGGAGATCGGGGAGCTATTT.

This clonotype was seen at least ten times. The chain recombines TRBV7-2 with TRBJ2-3, with TRBD2 matching over 12 bases. Unmatched junction bases numbered 6, after V lost 5 bases and J lost 0 bases. CDR1 and CDR2 (germline): SGHTA, FQGNSA. The CDR3 consists of 17 residues. CDR3 sequence reads: CASSASGGVWSTDTQYF. CDR3 bases: TGTGCCAGCAGCGCTAGCGGGGGGGTCTGGAGCACAGATACGCAGTATTTT.

The sample holds many counts of this clonotype. V gene TRBV7-3 combines with J gene TRBJ2-3, with D perhaps matching TRBD2 (6 bases). The CDR3 is 13 amino acids. Germline V gene data show CDR1 as SGHTA and CDR2 as FQGTGA. V lost 8 bases to trimming and J lost 0 bases, with 9 bases between them. In nucleotides, the CDR3 is TGTGCCAGCGCGGAGGGTAGCACAGATACGCAGTATTTT. It specifies CASAEGSTDTQYF.

Ten or more counts support this clonotype. V and J are TRBV19 and TRBJ1-2, with 8 bases fitting TRBD1. The CDR3 spans 13 residues. The germline V gene encodes CDR1 LNHDA and CDR2 SQIVND (reference sequence). The V gene end was trimmed by 9 bases and the J gene end by 7 bases; junction bases not matched to a gene: 10. CDR3: CASRTGLTSGYTF. CDR3 coding DNA: TGTGCCAGCCGGACAGGGTTGACTAGTGGCTACACCTTC.

This clonotype was counted many times. V and J are TRBV4-2 and TRBJ1-5; D unclear. The CDR3 extends over 15 amino acids. V gave up 1 base and J gave up 3 bases, with 10 bases separating them. Germline values: CDR1 LGHNA, CDR2 YNFKEQ. CDR3 nucleotides: TGTGCCAGCAGCCAAGTGGAGCTTGACAATCAGCCCCAGCATTTT. It specifies CASSQVELDNQPQHF.

In its sample, this clonotype was seen many times. This chain connects TRBV5-1 to TRBJ2-7; the match to TRBD2 covers 7 bases. CDR1 and CDR2 (germline): SGHRS, YFSETQ. The CDR3 loop spans 14 amino acids. The trim removed 3 bases at V and 1 base at J, leaving 4 bases unmatched. The CDR3 reads CASSWGGMSYEQYF. CDR3 in DNA: TGCGCCAGCAGCTGGGGGGGGATGTCCTACGAGCAGTACTTC.

This clonotype was detected many times. The genes are TRBV4-2 and TRBJ1-1, with D maybe TRBD1 (6 bases). The CDR3 has 16 residues. The germline gives CDR1 LGHNA, CDR2 YNFKEQ. V was shortened by 0 bases and J by 1 base, with 12 bases between the two germline ends. CDR3 protein: CASSQDRGGGNTEAFF. The CDR3 DNA reads as TGTGCCAGCAGCCAAGATCGGGGAGGGGGGAACACTGAAGCTTTCTTT.

In this sample, this clonotype turned up many times. J is TRBJ1-2 and V is TRBV7-6; 8 bases map to TRBD1. V was pared by 5 bases and J by 8 bases, with 10 bases of the junction left unmatched. The CDR3 is 14 amino acids. Germline V gives CDR1 SGHVS, CDR2 FNYEAQ. The CDR3 DNA reads TGTGCCAGCAGCACCCCCGGAGGGGACAGGGGCTACACCTTC. As protein: CASSTPGGDRGYTF.

Ten or more counts support this clonotype. The rearrangement joins TRBV29-1 to TRBJ1-5, with D uncertain. The CDR3 totals 13 residues. Germline lookup yields CDR1 SQVTM and CDR2 ANQGSEA. Trimming took off 7 bases at V and 2 bases at J, with 12 bases between the two ends. This chain's CDR3 is CSAVGDGNQPQHF. For the CDR3, the DNA is TGCAGCGCCGTCGGGGATGGCAATCAGCCCCAGCATTTT.

This clonotype was recorded at least ten times. The rearrangement links TRBV20-1 to TRBJ2-3; 9 bases match TRBD1. V lost 3 bases and J lost 5; bases outside the gene matches: 6. CDR1 DFQATT and CDR2 SNEGSKA come from the germline V gene (reference sequence). The CDR3 covers 14 residues. The CDR3 DNA reads TGCAGTGCTAGCCTAACAGGGGGCAGAGATACGCAGTATTTT. Amino acids: CSASLTGGRDTQYF.

This clonotype was seen many times. The rearrangement joins TRBV5-1 to TRBJ1-1; D is uncertain. The length of the CDR3 is 11 residues. V was trimmed by 4 bases and J by 7 bases, leaving 8 bases between them. Germline CDR1 is SGHRS and CDR2 is YFSETQ. The CDR3 DNA reads TGCGCCAGCAGCATGGGTGGTGAAGCTTTCTTT. Translating it yields CASSMGGEAFF.

In its sample, this clonotype was seen many times. The V call is TRBV5-1, the J call TRBJ2-3; TRBD1 might be the D (5 bases). This CDR3 comprises 14 residues. The germline V and J ends were trimmed by 3 bases and 4 bases, with 12 bases remaining between them. Germline CDR1 reads SGHRS; CDR2 reads YFSETQ. CDR3 sequence: CASSYGQGADTQYF. In DNA, the CDR3 is TGCGCCAGCAGCTATGGCCAGGGCGCAGATACGCAGTATTTT.

This clonotype turned up a few times. A read error may be the cause here, since a much bigger clone is one base away. The genes are TRBV20-1 and TRBJ1-5; no firm D call. Germline CDR1 reads DFQATT; CDR2 reads SNEGSKA (reference sequence). V lost 4 bases to trimming and J lost 0 bases, with 13 bases between them. There are 15 residues in the CDR3. The CDR3 loop is CSATSDLYSNQPQHF. The CDR3 bases are TGCAGTGCTACTTCAGACCTTTATAGCAATCAGCCCCAGCATTTT.

In this sample, this clonotype turned up many times. The V and J genes are TRBV5-1 and TRBJ1-1; D gene uncertain. Trimming shortened V by 0 bases and J by 3 bases, and 12 bases separated the two germline ends. Germline CDR1 reads SGHRS; CDR2 reads YFSETQ. The length of the CDR3 is 15 residues. The CDR3 sequence is CASSLAPGLDTEAFF. The CDR3 nucleotides are TGCGCCAGCAGCTTGGCCCCGGGGTTGGACACTGAAGCTTTCTTT.

This clonotype qualifies as medium-sized. The chain couples TRBV3-1 to TRBJ2-7; D gene unclear. Germline V gives CDR1 LGHDT, CDR2 YNNKEL (reference sequence). Between the trimmed V and J ends, which lost 4 bases and 3 bases, there was a span of 10 bases. This CDR3 has 13 amino acids. The CDR3 DNA reads TGTGCCAGCAGCCCTACCGACTTCTACGAGCAGTACTTC. The encoded protein is CASSPTDFYEQYF.

In this sample, this clonotype turned up a few times. V gene TRBV4-3 combines with J gene TRBJ2-5; D is perhaps TRBD1 (6 bases). V lost 0 bases and J 3 bases, leaving 11 bases between the germline ends. CDR1 is LGHNA, CDR2 YSLEER, per germline. This CDR3 has 15 amino acids. CDR3 coding DNA: TGCGCCAGCAGCCAAGACTACGAGGGGGAAGAGACCCAGTACTTC. This codes for CASSQDYEGEETQYF.

There are many counts of this clonotype. The chain carries TRBV7-9 and TRBJ2-3; D ambiguous. V was shortened by 0 bases and J by 2 bases, with 12 bases between the two germline ends. Germline V gene data show CDR1 as SEHNR and CDR2 as FQNEAQ (reference sequence). The CDR3 loop spans 16 amino acids. This chain's CDR3 is CASSLAPSVHTDTQYF. In DNA form, the CDR3 reads TGTGCCAGCAGCTTAGCGCCCAGCGTCCACACAGATACGCAGTATTTT.

In this sample, this clonotype turned up once. No conserved phenylalanine or tryptophan is present at the end of the CDR3, so a read error is the likely explanation. This rearrangement joins TRBV5-6 to TRBJ2-3, with 12 bases matching TRBD2. V dropped 2 bases and J dropped 1; count of bases not matched to a gene: 8. CDR3 length equals 18 residues. Germline loops: CDR1 SGHDT, CDR2 YYEEEE. The CDR3 protein is CASSFPSGGGRGTDTQYV. The CDR3 DNA follows: TGTGCCAGCAGCTTCCCTAGCGGGGGGGGCAGGGGCACAGATACGCAGTATGTT.

This clonotype was recorded many times. The chain joins TRBV10-3 to TRBJ1-2; weak D call: TRBD1 (6 bases). Germline-derived CDR1 and CDR2 are ENHRY and SYGVKD. V lost 2 bases, J lost 0 bases, and 13 bases lay in between. This CDR3 contains 16 residues. CDR3 protein: CAISEPRDTTNYGYTF. In DNA, the CDR3 is TGTGCCATCAGTGAGCCCCGGGACACCACTAACTATGGCTACACCTTC.

This clonotype was seen ten or more times. The chain couples TRBV7-9 to TRBJ1-1; TRBD1 matches at 8 bases. Germline lookup yields CDR1 SEHNR and CDR2 FQNEAQ (reference sequence). J lost 4 bases, V lost 1 base, and 5 bases had no gene match. The CDR3 is made up of 15 amino acids. CDR3 protein: CASSLEGQAGTEAFF. The DNA of the CDR3 is TGTGCCAGCAGCTTAGAGGGACAGGCTGGCACTGAAGCTTTCTTT.

This clonotype appeared many times. This chain uses TRBV4-1 with TRBJ1-1, with D perhaps matching TRBD1 (5 bases). V lost 0 bases and J lost 1, with 9 bases in between. This CDR3 is 15 amino acids long. CDR1 and CDR2 (germline): MGHRA, YSYEKL. CDR3 sequence: CASSQEGLTNTEAFF. The CDR3 DNA is TGCGCCAGCAGCCAAGAGGGACTTACGAACACTGAAGCTTTCTTT.